Included here is one TCR beta chain sequence, with context. The data were taken from a study of Graves' ophthalmopathy and Graves' hyperthyroidism. Aged 18 to 65, the patients with hyperthyroidism had under 2 months' duration and were newly diagnosed. Amplification targeted the TCR beta CDR3 regions, with RNA transcripts as the source material. Second-round multiplex PCR followed a first-round RT-PCR using HTBI primers. TCRdb called the multiplex PCR reads again in MiXCR, with one record for every CDR3 protein. The table includes over a million distinct CDR3 sequences, about 40% detected once. V gave up 6 bases and J gave up 2 bases, with 11 bases separating them. Germline CDR1 LNHDA, CDR2 SQIVND (reference sequence). This CDR3 is 13 amino acids long.

The sequence derives from an adult man with Graves' hyperthyroidism. The genes are TRBV19 and TRBJ2-7; D call uncertain. The specimen sequenced was peripheral blood or thyroid tissue (not recorded which). The CDR3 protein is CASSFDEAYEQYF. The CDR3 nucleotides read TGTGCCAGTAGCTTTGACGAGGCCTACGAGCAGTACTTC.